Listed below are T cell receptor beta chains from one sample, sequenced in a study of cytomegalovirus exposure and HLA in healthy donors. The protocol was immunoSEQ multiplex PCR, while the TCRdb copy is restricted to in-frame clones and leaves out a portion. The repertoire has fewer than 200,000 clones, around 80% of them found once; the top ten carry about 2.5%. The sequenced sample was PBMCs. The origin of the receptors is a male donor in good health and CMV-seronegative. The CDR3 runs from the conserved cysteine through the conserved F or W. Each record gives: J gene, V gene, CDR3 protein.

>TRBJ1-6|TRBV10-3
CAISEWQGNSPLHF
>TRBJ1-5|TRBV7-2
CASSLVGDNQPQHF
>TRBJ2-7|TRBV7-8
CASSLSGATAQSYEQYF
>TRBJ2-3|TRBV6-5
CASSYSNRGPDTQYF
>TRBJ2-2|TRBV4-3
CASSQYSGGANTGELFF
>TRBJ2-3|TRBV5-1
CASTQRGASTDTQYF
>TRBJ1-2|TRBV5-1
CASSRGQGDTF
>TRBJ1-4|TRBV27
CASSRNVNRAVSNEKLFF
>TRBJ1-1|TRBV5-6
CASSTGWGLTEAFF
>TRBJ2-5|TRBV5-1
CASSFQTGYFETQYF
>TRBJ1-1|TRBV18
CASSPGQGQTEAFF
>TRBJ1-5|TRBV4-1
CASAREGAIPNQPQHF
>TRBJ2-7|TRBV5-1
CASRLGGSYEQYF
>TRBJ1-1|TRBV7-9
CAPTSLEGRGAEAFF
>TRBJ2-4|TRBV6-1
CASREGRVAKNIQYF
>TRBJ2-1|TRBV6-6
CASSYGLGQGRTEQFF
>TRBJ2-6|TRBV6-5
CASKLDLAGANVLTF
>TRBJ1-2|TRBV5-1
CASSPSPGTLGANYGYTF
>TRBJ1-2|TRBV4-3
CASSRGDGGYGYTF
>TRBJ2-3|TRBV30
CAWGLAGSPSTDTQYF
>TRBJ2-7|TRBV9
CASSVLSGGPDEQYF
>TRBJ1-6|TRBV30
CAWSSGTARIGSPLHF
>TRBJ2-5|TRBV5-4
CASSPTGVRETQYF
>TRBJ2-3|TRBV5-4
CASSLRAGGQTDTQYF
>TRBJ2-3|TRBV18
CASSPNQIPDTQYF
>TRBJ1-5|TRBV19
CASSTNRAGYQPQHF
>TRBJ1-3|TRBV7-6
CASSSISSGNTIYF
>TRBJ2-5|TRBV6-5
CASSYGQGRETQYF
>TRBJ1-6|TRBV9
CASSVGGSPLHF